The rows below give T cell receptor beta chains drawn from one sample of a study of CD8 T cells in ankylosing spondylitis. TCRdb analysed the 5' RACE reads with MiXCR anew, one entry per CDR3 protein. The sample lists a few hundred thousand distinct CDR3 sequences; roughly 13% were seen once. The sequencing sample was made of blood, either unsorted or a sorted T cell fraction (not recorded which). All receptors come from a male donor with ankylosing spondylitis. Both conserved end residues are part of each CDR3. A D gene is named only where the DNA matches it firmly. The size of a clone is reported for some rows only, either as once, few or many, or as a class for expanded clones.

j_gene | v_gene | d_gene | abundance | CDR3aa | CDR3nt
TRBJ2-3 | TRBV4-2 | - | - | CASSQDAGTSPTDTQYF | TGTGCCAGCAGCCAAGACGCGGGGACATCCCCCACAGATACGCAGTATTTT
TRBJ2-1 | TRBV12-3/TRBV12-4 | - | many | CASRSLSYNEQFF | TGTGCCAGCCGAAGCCTCTCCTACAATGAGCAGTTCTTC
TRBJ2-1 | TRBV11-3 | - | many | CASSSAWGEQFF | TGTGCCAGCAGCTCCGCATGGGGTGAGCAGTTCTTC
TRBJ2-1 | TRBV24-1 | TRBD2 | few | CATSDLGGTNLNEQFF | TGTGCCACCAGTGATTTGGGCGGGACTAATCTTAATGAGCAGTTCTTC
TRBJ2-5 | TRBV12-3/TRBV12-4 | - | - | CASSSQDKETQYF | TGTGCCAGCAGTTCACAGGACAAAGAGACCCAGTACTTC
TRBJ2-1 | TRBV19 | - | - | CASSPTTWEFNEQFF | TGTGCCAGTAGCCCGACTACGTGGGAGTTCAATGAGCAGTTCTTC
TRBJ2-1 | TRBV10-1 | - | few | CASSESMEDEQFF | TGCGCCAGCAGTGAGTCGATGGAGGATGAGCAGTTCTTC
TRBJ2-1 | TRBV14 | - | - | CASSQDWRSYNEQFF | TGTGCCAGCAGCCAAGATTGGCGGTCGTACAATGAGCAGTTCTTC
TRBJ1-6 | TRBV20-1 | TRBD1 | many | CSAPAGQGIDSPLHF | TGCAGTGCTCCTGCGGGACAGGGGATTGATTCACCCCTCCACTTT
TRBJ1-2 | TRBV4-1 | - | many | CASSRTPASDGSNYGYTF | TGCGCCAGCAGCCGTACCCCCGCGTCGGACGGATCTAACTATGGCTACACCTTC
TRBJ2-1 | TRBV11-1 | TRBD2 | few | CASNMFGGTSGRIPSYNEQFF | TGTGCCAGCAACATGTTTGGGGGGACTAGCGGGCGAATCCCCTCCTACAATGAGCAGTTCTTC
TRBJ1-1 | TRBV12-3/TRBV12-4 | - | many | CASSFARAGEAFF | TGTGCCAGCAGTTTCGCCAGGGCGGGTGAAGCTTTCTTT
TRBJ1-3 | TRBV7-9 | - | - | CASSLQGPGVGNTIYF | TGTGCCAGCAGCTTACAGGGCCCAGGGGTTGGAAACACCATATATTTT
TRBJ2-7 | TRBV7-2 | - | - | CASSLVQSREQYF | TGTGCCAGCAGCTTAGTTCAGTCGCGCGAGCAGTACTTC
TRBJ2-3 | TRBV7-9 | - | - | CASSLEGRAQYF | TGTGCCAGCAGCTTAGAGGGAAGGGCGCAGTATTTT
TRBJ2-2 | TRBV12-3/TRBV12-4 | TRBD1 | few | CASSFPKRDRPTGELFF | TGTGCCAGCAGTTTTCCGAAACGGGACAGGCCCACCGGGGAGCTGTTTTTT
TRBJ2-3 | TRBV20-1 | - | few | CSAFIGGGSPDTQYF | TGCAGTGCTTTTATAGGGGGCGGGAGTCCAGATACGCAGTATTTT
TRBJ2-2 | TRBV24-1 | - | few | CATSHSISTGELFF | TGTGCCACCAGTCATTCGATTTCCACCGGGGAGCTGTTTTTT
TRBJ2-3 | TRBV5-5 | TRBD2 | - | CASSPLPPGGLATDTQYF | TGTGCCAGCAGCCCCCTGCCGCCCGGGGGACTAGCCACAGATACGCAGTATTTT
TRBJ2-7 | TRBV29-1 | TRBD1 | - | CSVAGDRRYEQYF | TGCAGCGTTGCAGGGGACAGAAGATACGAGCAGTACTTC
TRBJ2-3 | TRBV29-1 | - | many | CSVTRAFSDTQYF | TGCAGCGTTACGAGGGCCTTTTCCGATACGCAGTATTTT
TRBJ2-2 | TRBV7-9 | - | many | CASSHGGGNTGELFF | TGTGCCAGCAGCCACGGAGGTGGGAACACCGGGGAGCTGTTTTTT
TRBJ2-2 | TRBV20-1 | TRBD2 | - | CSAPMTSGSRNTGELFF | TGCAGTGCACCGATGACTAGCGGGAGTCGTAACACCGGGGAGCTGTTTTTT
TRBJ1-1 | TRBV28 | - | few | CASRVQGLTEAFF | TGTGCCAGCAGGGTTCAGGGCCTCACTGAAGCTTTCTTT
TRBJ2-3 | TRBV11-2 | - | - | CASSLATGDTQYF | TGTGCCAGCAGCTTAGCCACCGGAGATACGCAGTATTTT
TRBJ2-3 | TRBV15 | - | - | CATSRGVAGTDTQYF | TGTGCCACCAGCAGAGGGGTAGCGGGCACAGATACGCAGTATTTT
TRBJ1-1 | TRBV12-3/TRBV12-4 | TRBD1 | few | CASSPRGQLMNTEAFF | TGTGCCAGCAGTCCCCGGGGACAGCTCATGAACACTGAAGCTTTCTTT
TRBJ1-1 | TRBV9 | - | few | CASSVVPTGKNTEAFF | TGTGCCAGCAGCGTAGTCCCCACAGGGAAGAACACTGAAGCTTTCTTT
TRBJ2-3 | TRBV25-1 | TRBD2 | few | CASSEVGREPDTQYF | TGTGCCAGCAGTGAAGTAGGGCGGGAGCCAGATACGCAGTATTTT
TRBJ1-5 | TRBV15 | - | few | CATRRGMGNQPQHF | TGTGCCACCAGGCGGGGGATGGGCAATCAGCCCCAGCATTTT
TRBJ1-2 | TRBV28 | - | - | CASSLVDYGYTF | TGTGCCAGCAGTTTGGTTGACTATGGCTACACCTTC
TRBJ2-3 | TRBV11-2 | - | few | CASGQASTDTQYF | TGTGCCAGCGGGCAGGCTAGCACAGATACGCAGTATTTT
TRBJ1-1 | TRBV6-1 | - | few | CASSLDAEAEAFF | TGTGCCAGCAGCTTGGACGCGGAAGCTGAAGCTTTCTTT
TRBJ2-1 | TRBV20-1 | - | few | CSASVLMGQFF | TGCAGTGCTAGTGTATTGATGGGGCAGTTCTTC
TRBJ1-1 | TRBV6-1 | - | - | CASALLRFYTEAFF | TGTGCCAGCGCACTATTAAGGTTTTACACTGAAGCTTTCTTT
TRBJ1-4 | TRBV7-9 | - | few | CASSIGQSQNEKLFF | TGTGCCAGCAGCATCGGACAGAGCCAAAATGAAAAACTGTTTTTT
TRBJ1-5 | TRBV2 | - | - | CASSERTRDQPQHF | TGTGCCAGCAGTGAGCGAACGAGGGATCAGCCCCAGCATTTT
TRBJ2-3 | TRBV4-2 | TRBD2 | - | CASSQDPSSGSLDTQYF | TGTGCCAGCAGCCAAGATCCCTCTAGCGGGAGTCTAGATACGCAGTATTTT
TRBJ2-5 | TRBV5-1 | - | - | CASSLEGPQETQYF | TGCGCCAGCAGCTTGGAAGGACCTCAAGAGACCCAGTACTTC